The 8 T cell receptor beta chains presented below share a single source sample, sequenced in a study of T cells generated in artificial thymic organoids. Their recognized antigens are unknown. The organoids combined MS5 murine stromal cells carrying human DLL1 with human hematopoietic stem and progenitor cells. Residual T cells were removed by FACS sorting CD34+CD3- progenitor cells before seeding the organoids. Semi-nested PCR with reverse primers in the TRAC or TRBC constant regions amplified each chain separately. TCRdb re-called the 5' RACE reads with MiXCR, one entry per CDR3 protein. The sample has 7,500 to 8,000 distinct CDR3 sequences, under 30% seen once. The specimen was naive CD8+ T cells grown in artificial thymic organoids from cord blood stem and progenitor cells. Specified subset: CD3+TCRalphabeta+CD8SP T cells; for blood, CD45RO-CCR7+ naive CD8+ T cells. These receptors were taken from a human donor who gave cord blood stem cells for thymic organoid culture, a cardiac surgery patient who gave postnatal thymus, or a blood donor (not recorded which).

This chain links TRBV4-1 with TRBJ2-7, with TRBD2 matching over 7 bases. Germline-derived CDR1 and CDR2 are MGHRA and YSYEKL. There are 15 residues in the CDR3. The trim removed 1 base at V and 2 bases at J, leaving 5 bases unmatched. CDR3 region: CASSQAPGRAYEQYF. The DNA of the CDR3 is TGCGCCAGCAGCCAAGCGCCAGGGAGGGCCTACGAGCAGTACTTC.

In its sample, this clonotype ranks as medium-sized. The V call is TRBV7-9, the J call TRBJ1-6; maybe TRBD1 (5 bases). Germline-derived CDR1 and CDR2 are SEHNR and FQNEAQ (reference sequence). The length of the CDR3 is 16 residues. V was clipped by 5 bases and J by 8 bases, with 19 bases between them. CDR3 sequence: CASSPPGPGKDSPLHF. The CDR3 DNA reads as TGTGCCAGCAGCCCTCCCGGACCAGGGAAAGATTCACCCCTCCACTTT.

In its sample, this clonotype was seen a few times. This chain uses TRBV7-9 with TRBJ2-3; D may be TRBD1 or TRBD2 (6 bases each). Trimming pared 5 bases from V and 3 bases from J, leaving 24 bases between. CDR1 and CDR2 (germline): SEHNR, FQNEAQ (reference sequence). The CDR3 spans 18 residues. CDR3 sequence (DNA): TGTGCCAGCAGCCCCCGACGGGGGCTTAGGGGATGTACAGATACGCAGTATTTT. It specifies CASSPRRGLRGCTDTQYF.

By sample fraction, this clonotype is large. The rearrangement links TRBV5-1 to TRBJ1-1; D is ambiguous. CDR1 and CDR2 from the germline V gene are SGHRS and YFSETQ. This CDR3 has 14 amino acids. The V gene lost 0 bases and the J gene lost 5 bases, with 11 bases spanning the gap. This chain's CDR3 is CASSLVPGQTEAFF. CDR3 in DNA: TGCGCCAGCAGCTTGGTTCCGGGCCAGACTGAAGCTTTCTTT.

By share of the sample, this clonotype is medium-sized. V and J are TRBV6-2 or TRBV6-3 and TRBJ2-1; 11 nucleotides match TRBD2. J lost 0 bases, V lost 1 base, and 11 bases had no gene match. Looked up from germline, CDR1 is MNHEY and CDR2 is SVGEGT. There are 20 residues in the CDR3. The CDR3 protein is CASSYWAYLLAGVSYNEQFF. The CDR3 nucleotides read TGTGCCAGCAGTTACTGGGCCTACTTACTAGCGGGGGTCTCCTACAATGAGCAGTTCTTC.

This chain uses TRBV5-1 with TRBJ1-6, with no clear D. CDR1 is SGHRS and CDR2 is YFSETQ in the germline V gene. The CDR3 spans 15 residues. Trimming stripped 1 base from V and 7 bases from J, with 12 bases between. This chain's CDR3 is CASSLIPGNNSPLHF. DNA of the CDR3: TGCGCCAGCAGCTTGATCCCGGGAAACAATTCACCCCTCCACTTT.

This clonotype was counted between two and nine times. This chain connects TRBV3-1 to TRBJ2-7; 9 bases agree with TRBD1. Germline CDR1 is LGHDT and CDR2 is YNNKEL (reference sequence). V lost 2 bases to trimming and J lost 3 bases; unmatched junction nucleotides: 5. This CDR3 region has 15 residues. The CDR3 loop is CASSQWWDRDYEQYF. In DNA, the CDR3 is TGTGCCAGCAGCCAATGGTGGGACAGGGACTACGAGCAGTACTTC.

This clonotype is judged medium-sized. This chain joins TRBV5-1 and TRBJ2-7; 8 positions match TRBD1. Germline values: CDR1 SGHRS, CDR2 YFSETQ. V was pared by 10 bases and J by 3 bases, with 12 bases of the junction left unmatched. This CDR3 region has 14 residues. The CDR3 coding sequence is TGCGCCTCTCGACCGGGACAGGTTCTCTACGAGCAGTACTTC. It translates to CASRPGQVLYEQYF.